This T cell receptor beta chain was captured in a study of blood T cells in healthy people across ages. Per-sample yields of isolated PBMCs were at least 6 million. Trimming removed 1 base at V and 5 bases at J, with 8 bases between. The CDR3 extends over 13 amino acids. Germline lookup yields CDR1 SEHNR and CDR2 FQNEAQ (reference sequence). The use of a sample-barcoded 5' primer and a J-beta primer mix characterized a second PCR of roughly 7 to 12 cycles. TCRdb re-called the 5' RACE reads through MiXCR, storing one row per CDR3 protein. The sample records about a million distinct CDR3 sequences, under 50% being singletons.

The receptor was isolated from a man aged 25 to 45 in good health. The chain recombines TRBV7-9 with TRBJ1-1; D perhaps matches TRBD1 (5 bases). Sequences were obtained from blood. The CDR3 here is CASSLEEGTEAFF. CDR3 DNA: TGTGCCAGCAGCTTAGAGGAGGGGACTGAAGCTTTCTTT.